These 17 T cell receptor beta chains were all obtained from the same sample, sequenced in a study of CD8+ T cells in alopecia areata (dated by TCRdb to 2017 to 2018). According to the study, the label for this sample's time point signals: around 4 weeks on oral tofacitinib. According to the study, the label for this sample's treatment or condition signals: oral pan-JAK inhibitor, 5-10 mg twice daily. The library was produced with the immunoSEQ multiplex PCR assay. For TCR sequencing, RNA was extracted from every sample and reverse transcribed into cDNA to serve as template. TCRdb re-hosts the immuneACCESS table, in-frame sequences only. Its copies lack some clones; in the studies checked, an unresolved V gene accounts for under half of them, and the cause for the rest is not known. Across this sample there are around 70,000 clones, with around 29% seen only once. Under 15% of the sample rests with the top ten.

The sequences come from CD8+ T cells sorted from blood, collected at week 4, from a patient treated with tofacitinib. The receptors shown here come from a human donor with alopecia areata.

This clone was detected a few times. J is TRBJ2-1 and V is TRBV7-8; 8 bases match TRBD2. With 4 bases clipped from V and 6 bases from J, the junction kept 14 bases outside the gene matches. CDR3 length: 17 amino acids. Germline CDR1 SGHVS, CDR2 FQNEAQ. CDR3 sequence reads: CASSSPEDGRGGNEQFF. For the CDR3, the DNA is TGTGCCAGCAGCTCCCCGGAGGACGGGAGGGGAGGCAATGAGCAGTTCTTC.

This clone was detected many times. The rearrangement links TRBV19 to TRBJ1-5; 7 bases match TRBD1. Germline loops: CDR1 LNHDA, CDR2 SQIVND (reference sequence). V shed 5 bases and J 10 bases; nucleotides not matched to a gene: 17. The CDR3 spans 16 residues. CDR3 amino acids: CASSPMSQGRGVPQHF. As DNA, the CDR3 is TGTGCCAGTAGTCCAATGTCACAGGGGCGAGGTGTTCCCCAGCATTTT. The variable domain in full, completed from reference TRBV19 and TRBJ1-5, reads DGGITQSPKYLFRKEGQNVTLSCEQNLNHDAMYWYRQDPGQGLRLIYYSQIVNDFQKGDIAEGYSVSREKKESFPLTVTSAQKNPTAFYLCASSPMSQGRGVPQHFGDGTRLSIL.

This clone was seen a handful of times. CDR3 amino acids: CASSGEGRVLWYF. The CDR3 DNA reads as TGTGCCAGCAGTGGAGAGGGACGGGTCCTCTGGTACTTC. This chain links TRBV27 with TRBJ2-5; D tentatively reads TRBD1 or TRBD2 (5 bases each). Germline CDR1 reads MNHEY; CDR2 reads SMNVEV (reference sequence). Trimming removed 5 bases from V and 13 bases from J, with 20 bases in between. CDR3 length equals 13 residues.

In this sample, this clone turned up once. The chain combines TRBV28 with TRBJ1-5, with D unresolved. There are 15 residues in the CDR3. V was clipped by 5 bases and J by 3 bases, with 14 bases between them. CDR1 and CDR2 (germline): MDHEN, SYDVKM. DNA for the CDR3: TGTGCCAGCAGTGTCAATCTGGGATCCAATCAGCCCCAGCATTTT. This codes for CASSVNLGSNQPQHF.

CDR3 residues: CASSVDYNEQFF. CDR3 coding DNA: TGTGCCAGCAGCGTAGACTACAATGAGCAGTTCTTC. The chain is built from TRBV9 and TRBJ2-1; D not resolved. Deletions cut 0 bases from V and 3 bases from J, with 1 base between. Germline values: CDR1 SGDLS, CDR2 YYNGEE. The CDR3 has 12 amino acids.

This clone was observed a few times. The chain couples TRBV9 to TRBJ2-1, with TRBD2 matching over 10 bases. Germline V gene data show CDR1 as SGDLS and CDR2 as YYNGEE. The CDR3 has 15 residues. J lost 4 bases, V lost 0 bases, and 1 base had no gene match. CDR3 nucleotides: TGTGCCAGCAGCGTAGGGACTAGCGGTTACAATGAGCAGTTCTTC. Translating gives CASSVGTSGYNEQFF.

This clone has only a few counts. The chain recombines TRBV30 with TRBJ1-1; a weak D match, TRBD1 (5 bases). Germline V gives CDR1 GTSNPN, CDR2 SVGIG (reference sequence). The CDR3 runs 13 residues. The V end lost 0 bases, the J end lost 7 bases, and 12 bases lay between the germline ends. CDR3 sequence (DNA): TGTGCCTGGAGTGTAGACAGCCAATTTGAAGCTTTCTTT. Translation gives CAWSVDSQFEAFF. Using reference TRBV30 and TRBJ1-1 for the parts outside the CDR3, the full variable domain is SQTIHQWPATLVQPVGSPLSLECTVEGTSNPNLYWYRQAAGRGLQLLFYSVGIGQISSEVPQNLSASRPQDRQFILSSKKLLLSDSGFYLCAWSVDSQFEAFFGQGTRLTVV.

This clone showed up just a few times. The chain is built from TRBV5-6 and TRBJ2-7; 9 bases are shared with TRBD2. Germline-derived CDR1 and CDR2 are SGHDT and YYEEEE. This CDR3 spans 17 amino acids. V lost 0 bases, J lost 5 bases, and 12 bases stayed unmatched. The CDR3 spells CASSLDPLAGLSHEQYF. The CDR3 DNA follows: TGTGCCAGCAGCTTGGATCCCCTAGCGGGACTGTCCCACGAGCAGTACTTC. Based on the CDR3 plus reference TRBV5-6 and TRBJ2-7, the full variable domain is DAGVTQSPTHLIKTRGQQVTLRCSPKSGHDTVSWYQQALGQGPQFIFQYYEEEERQRGNFPDRFSGHQFPNYSSELNVNALLLGDSALYLCASSLDPLAGLSHEQYFGPGTRLTVT.

This chain uses TRBV19 with TRBJ2-5; D possibly matches TRBD1 or TRBD2 (5 bases each). The CDR3 length is 13 residues. Germline V gives CDR1 LNHDA, CDR2 SQIVND (reference sequence). With 6 bases removed from V and 4 bases from J, the gap between germline ends came to 12 bases. The CDR3 protein is CASSEGRGETQYF. The CDR3 bases are TGTGCCAGTAGCGAGGGACGAGGAGAGACCCAGTACTTC. Full variable domain (missing parts from reference TRBV19 and TRBJ2-5): DGGITQSPKYLFRKEGQNVTLSCEQNLNHDAMYWYRQDPGQGLRLIYYSQIVNDFQKGDIAEGYSVSREKKESFPLTVTSAQKNPTAFYLCASSEGRGETQYFGPGTRLLVL.

This clone was seen a handful of times. The chain links TRBV7-9 to TRBJ2-6; D perhaps matches TRBD2 (6 bases). The germline CDR1 and CDR2 sequences are SEHNR and FQNEAQ (reference sequence). V was trimmed by 6 bases and J by 2 bases, leaving 8 bases between them. This CDR3 comprises 14 residues. The CDR3 loop is CASRGGAGANVLTF. The CDR3, as DNA: TGTGCCAGCAGGGGCGGGGCTGGGGCCAACGTCCTGACTTTC.

This clone occurred a few times. The chain couples TRBV5-1 to TRBJ2-1; 8 bases align to TRBD2. This CDR3 has 16 amino acids. The germline CDR1 and CDR2 sequences are SGHRS and YFSETQ. The V segment lost 4 bases and the J segment 8 bases; nucleotides outside the gene matches: 14. The CDR3 loop reads CASSVKDSGNDYEQFF. CDR3 nucleotides: TGCGCCAGCAGCGTAAAAGATAGCGGGAACGACTATGAGCAGTTCTTC.

The rearrangement links TRBV27 to TRBJ1-2; tentatively, D is TRBD1 (5 bases). This CDR3 contains 15 residues. The V gene's germline CDR1 is MNHEY and CDR2 SMNVEV (reference sequence). V lost 3 bases, J lost 6 bases, and 17 bases lay in between. CDR3 loop: CASSFSGGWINGYTF. The CDR3 nucleotides are TGTGCCAGCAGTTTTAGTGGGGGGTGGATCAATGGCTACACCTTC.

V is TRBV4-1 and J is TRBJ2-2; D is perhaps TRBD1 (6 bases). The CDR3 is made up of 14 amino acids. The V end was cut by 8 bases, the J end by 1 base, with 11 bases between. Germline CDR1 and CDR2: MGHRA and YSYEKL. The CDR3 protein is CASHRVGNTGELFF. The CDR3 DNA follows: TGCGCCAGCCACAGGGTAGGGAACACCGGGGAGCTGTTTTTT.

The chain uses TRBV29-1 and TRBJ2-7; D unclear. Trimming left V 6 bases short and J 3 bases short, with 12 bases between. Germline values: CDR1 SQVTM, CDR2 ANQGSEA. This CDR3 is 12 amino acids long. As DNA, the CDR3 is TGCAGCGTCCTGGTCCCGGGCTACGAGCAGTACTTC. It translates to CSVLVPGYEQYF.

With regard to this clone: Other DNA sequences within the sample encode an identical CDR3. The V gene is TRBV7-9, the J gene TRBJ1-5; D gene uncertain. In germline, CDR1 is SEHNR, CDR2 FQNEAQ (reference sequence). This CDR3 is built from 12 residues. Trimming took off 1 base at V and 4 bases at J, with 2 bases between the two ends. DNA for the CDR3: TGTGCCAGCAGCTTAGAAAATCAGCCCCAGCATTTT. Its protein product is CASSLENQPQHF.

At least ten counts were recorded for this clone. This chain joins TRBV4-1 and TRBJ2-1, with no clear D. Germline lookup yields CDR1 MGHRA and CDR2 YSYEKL. CDR3 length: 15 residues. V shed 0 bases and J shed 0 bases, with 6 bases lying between them. CDR3 region: CASSQEPSSYNEQFF. In DNA form, the CDR3 reads TGCGCCAGCAGCCAAGAACCCAGCTCCTACAATGAGCAGTTCTTC.

This clone appeared a few times. The V and J genes are TRBV7-2 and TRBJ2-5; possible D gene TRBD1, 6 bases. Germline V CDR1 and CDR2: SGHTA, FQGNSA. Deletions cut 2 bases from V and 4 bases from J, with 20 bases between. The CDR3 covers 17 residues. CDR3 DNA: TGTGCCAGCAGCTTATCGGTGGTCGAGGGGGTGGGAGAGACCCAGTACTTC. Encoded protein: CASSLSVVEGVGETQYF.